Detailed here is one TCR beta chain. cDNA molecules, individually, were tagged with unique molecular identifiers. TCRdb itself ran the 5' RACE reads through MiXCR, one entry per CDR3 protein. The profile shows roughly 97,000 distinct CDR3 sequences, approximately 9.9% of them singletons. This CDR3 has 14 residues. V lost 0 bases and J lost 8, with 15 bases in between. Germline V gives CDR1 DFQATT, CDR2 SNEGSKA (reference sequence). The source of the sample is a study of early T cells in non-severe SARS-CoV-2 infection. On the study more broadly: Alpha and beta chains were unpaired, from unsorted whole-blood bulk RNA.

The sample here was whole blood, taken at baseline. The chain is built from TRBV20-1 and TRBJ2-3; tentative D call: TRBD1 (5 bases). The receptor's source is an adult who was a healthcare worker with PCR-confirmed SARS-CoV-2 infection or an uninfected control (not recorded which). CDR3 coding DNA: TGCAGTGCTAGAGATCCTGGGCCGCAGGGTACGCAGTATTTT. Translated, it gives CSARDPGPQGTQYF.